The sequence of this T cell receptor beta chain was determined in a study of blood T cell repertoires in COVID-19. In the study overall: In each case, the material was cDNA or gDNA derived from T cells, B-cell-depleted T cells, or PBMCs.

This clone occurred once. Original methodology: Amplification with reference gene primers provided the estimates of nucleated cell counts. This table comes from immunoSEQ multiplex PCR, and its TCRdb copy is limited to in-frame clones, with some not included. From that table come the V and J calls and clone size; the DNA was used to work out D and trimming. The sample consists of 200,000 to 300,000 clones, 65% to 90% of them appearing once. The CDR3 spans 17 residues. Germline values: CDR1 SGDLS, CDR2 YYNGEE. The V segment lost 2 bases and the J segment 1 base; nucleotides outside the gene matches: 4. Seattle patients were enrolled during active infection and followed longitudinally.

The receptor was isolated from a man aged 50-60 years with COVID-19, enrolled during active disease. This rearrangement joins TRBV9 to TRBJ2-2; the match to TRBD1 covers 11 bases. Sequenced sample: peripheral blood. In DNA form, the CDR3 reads TGTGCCAGCAGCGTCCCGGGACAGGGGGTGAACACCGGGGAGCTGTTTTTT. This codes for CASSVPGQGVNTGELFF.